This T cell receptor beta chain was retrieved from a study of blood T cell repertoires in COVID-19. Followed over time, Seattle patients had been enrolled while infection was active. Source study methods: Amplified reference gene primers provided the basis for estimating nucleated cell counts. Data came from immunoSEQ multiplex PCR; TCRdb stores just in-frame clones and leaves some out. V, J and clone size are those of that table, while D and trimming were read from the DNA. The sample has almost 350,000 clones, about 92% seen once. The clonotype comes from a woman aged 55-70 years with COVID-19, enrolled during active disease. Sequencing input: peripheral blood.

The CDR3 spells CAWGHPDRAAREDGYTF. For the CDR3, the DNA is TGTGCCTGGGGTCACCCCGACAGGGCGGCGAGAGAGGATGGCTACACCTTC. V and J are TRBV30 and TRBJ1-2; the match to TRBD1 covers 7 bases. Per germline, CDR1 GTSNPN and CDR2 SVGIG (reference sequence). CDR3 size: 17 residues. V trimming: 5 bases; J trimming: 6 bases; junction bases outside the gene matches: 21. Full variable domain (remainder filled in from reference TRBV30 and TRBJ1-2): SQTIHQWPATLVQPVGSPLSLECTVEGTSNPNLYWYRQAAGRGLQLLFYSVGIGQISSEVPQNLSASRPQDRQFILSSKKLLLSDSGFYLCAWGHPDRAAREDGYTFGSGTRLTVV.